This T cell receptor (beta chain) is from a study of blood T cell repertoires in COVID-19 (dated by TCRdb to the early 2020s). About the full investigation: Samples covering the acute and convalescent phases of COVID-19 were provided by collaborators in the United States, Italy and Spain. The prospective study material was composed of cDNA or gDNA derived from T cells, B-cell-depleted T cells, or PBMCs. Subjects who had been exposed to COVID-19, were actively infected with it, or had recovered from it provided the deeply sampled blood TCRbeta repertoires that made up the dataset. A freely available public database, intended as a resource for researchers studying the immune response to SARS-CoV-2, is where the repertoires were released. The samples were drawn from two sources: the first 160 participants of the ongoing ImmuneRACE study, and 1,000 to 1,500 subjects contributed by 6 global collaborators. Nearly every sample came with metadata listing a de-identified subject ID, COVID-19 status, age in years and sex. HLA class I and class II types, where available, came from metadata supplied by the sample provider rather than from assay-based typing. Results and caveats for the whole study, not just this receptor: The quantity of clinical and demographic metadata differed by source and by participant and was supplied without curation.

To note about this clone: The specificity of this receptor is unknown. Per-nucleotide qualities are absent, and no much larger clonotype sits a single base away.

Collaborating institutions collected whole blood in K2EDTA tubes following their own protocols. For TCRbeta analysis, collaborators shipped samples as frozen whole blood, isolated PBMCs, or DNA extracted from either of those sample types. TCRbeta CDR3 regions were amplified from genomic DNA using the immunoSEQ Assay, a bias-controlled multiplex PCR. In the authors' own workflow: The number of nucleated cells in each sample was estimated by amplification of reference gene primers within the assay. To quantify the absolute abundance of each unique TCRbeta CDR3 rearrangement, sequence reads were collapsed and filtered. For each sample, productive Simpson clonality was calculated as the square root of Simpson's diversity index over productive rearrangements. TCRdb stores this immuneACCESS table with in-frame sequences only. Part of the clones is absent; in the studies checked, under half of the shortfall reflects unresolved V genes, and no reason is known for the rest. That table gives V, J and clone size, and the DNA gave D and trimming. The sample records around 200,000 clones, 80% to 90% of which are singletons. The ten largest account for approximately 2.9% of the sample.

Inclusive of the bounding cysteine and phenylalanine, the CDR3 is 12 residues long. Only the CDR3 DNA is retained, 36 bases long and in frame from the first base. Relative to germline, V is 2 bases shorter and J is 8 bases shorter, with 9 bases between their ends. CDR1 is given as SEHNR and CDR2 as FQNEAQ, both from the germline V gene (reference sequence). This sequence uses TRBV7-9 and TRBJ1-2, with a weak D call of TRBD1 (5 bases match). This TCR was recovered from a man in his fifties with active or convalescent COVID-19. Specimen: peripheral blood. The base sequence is TGTGCCAGCAGCTTATTAGGGGAAGGCTACACCTTC. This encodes CASSLLGEGYTF.